One sample yielded the 4 T cell receptor beta chains listed below, sequenced in a study of cytotoxic CD8 clonotypes in ibrutinib-treated CLL. This table comes from immunoSEQ multiplex PCR, and its TCRdb copy is limited to in-frame clones, with some not included. The sample shows some 300,000 clones, 80% of them seen only once. The material was PBMCs, obtained before ibrutinib treatment. The receptors come from a human donor with chronic lymphocytic leukemia.

This clone appeared once. The DNA for the CDR3 is TGTGCCAGCACCCGAGGGACCGGTGAAAAACTGTTTTTT. Translation gives CASTRGTGEKLFF. V is TRBV2 and J is TRBJ1-4, with D possibly TRBD1 on 5 matching bases. The CDR3 covers 13 residues. From germline, CDR1 is SNHLY and CDR2 FYNNEI. Deletions cut 7 bases from V and 7 bases from J, with 13 bases between.

Concerning this clone itself: The sample has other DNA sequences that encode this CDR3 too. V usage is TRBV5-1 and J usage is TRBJ2-1, with D possibly being TRBD2 (6 bases). The CDR3 totals 15 residues. Trimming removed 0 bases at V and 0 bases at J, with 7 bases between. Germline-derived CDR1 and CDR2 are SGHRS and YFSETQ. The CDR3 sequence: CASSLGLVSYNEQFF. As DNA, the CDR3 is TGCGCCAGCAGCTTGGGACTAGTCTCCTACAATGAGCAGTTCTTC.

This chain joins TRBV27 and TRBJ2-1, with D hard to call. This CDR3 has 13 amino acids. Trimming removed 3 bases from V and 9 bases from J, with 12 bases in between. The germline gives CDR1 MNHEY, CDR2 SMNVEV (reference sequence). For the CDR3, the DNA is TGTGCCAGCAGTTTTCGGGTTAGTAGTGAGCAGTTCTTC. Protein product: CASSFRVSSEQFF.

V and J are TRBV9 and TRBJ1-3; 9 bases map to TRBD1. Germline V gene data show CDR1 as SGDLS and CDR2 as YYNGEE. The CDR3 loop spans 16 amino acids. J was trimmed by 0 bases and V by 2 bases; bases with no gene match: 3. CDR3 sequence: CASSVTGGLSGNTIYF. DNA of the CDR3: TGTGCCAGCAGCGTTACAGGGGGCCTCTCTGGAAACACCATATATTTT.